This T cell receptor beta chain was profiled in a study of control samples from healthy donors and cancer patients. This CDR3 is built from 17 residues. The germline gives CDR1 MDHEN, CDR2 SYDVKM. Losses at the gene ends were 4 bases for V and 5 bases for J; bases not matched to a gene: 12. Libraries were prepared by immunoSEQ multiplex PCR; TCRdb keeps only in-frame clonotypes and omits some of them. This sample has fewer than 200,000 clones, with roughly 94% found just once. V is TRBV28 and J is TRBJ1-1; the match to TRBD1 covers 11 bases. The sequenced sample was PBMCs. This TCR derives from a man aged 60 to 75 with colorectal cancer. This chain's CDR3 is CASSSPALGTGGTEAFF. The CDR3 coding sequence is TGTGCCAGCAGTTCACCCGCTCTGGGGACAGGGGGAACTGAAGCTTTCTTT.